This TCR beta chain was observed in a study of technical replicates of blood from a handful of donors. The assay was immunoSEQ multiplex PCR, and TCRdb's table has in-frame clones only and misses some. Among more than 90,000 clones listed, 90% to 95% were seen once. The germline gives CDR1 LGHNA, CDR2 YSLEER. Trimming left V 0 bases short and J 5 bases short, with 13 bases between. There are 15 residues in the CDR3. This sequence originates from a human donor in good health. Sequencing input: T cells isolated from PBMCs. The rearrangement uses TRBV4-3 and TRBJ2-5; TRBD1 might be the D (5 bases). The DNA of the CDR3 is TGCGCCAGCAGCCAAGATCTGGGGCTAGGGGAGACCCAGTACTTC. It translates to CASSQDLGLGETQYF.